This TCR beta chain was identified in a study of Ad26.COV2.S vaccination and SARS-CoV-2 variants. The data were produced by immunoSEQ multiplex PCR, yet TCRdb's version contains in-frame clones alone and is incomplete. The sample lists fewer than 400,000 clones, about nine tenths occurring once. Treatment defined: some 20 received Ad26.COV2.S at low or high dose, single or two shots; 5 received placebo; per-sample allocation not given. Samples came from day 63 after the first vaccine or placebo injection. Germline trimming cut 6 bases from V and 7 bases from J; bases unmatched to any gene: 9. Germline CDR1 and CDR2: MNHEY and SVGEGT. The CDR3 length is 15 residues.

The starting material was peripheral blood, obtained in a trial of Ad26.COV2.S vaccine versus placebo. The sequence was collected from a person aged 18-65 years who received the Ad26.COV2.S COVID-19 vaccine or a placebo. The V and J genes are TRBV6-2 or TRBV6-3 and TRBJ2-2; 9 positions match TRBD1. The chain's CDR3 is CASSRRQGGGGELFF. The CDR3 DNA reads TGTGCCAGCAGCAGACGACAGGGGGGAGGCGGGGAGCTGTTTTTT.